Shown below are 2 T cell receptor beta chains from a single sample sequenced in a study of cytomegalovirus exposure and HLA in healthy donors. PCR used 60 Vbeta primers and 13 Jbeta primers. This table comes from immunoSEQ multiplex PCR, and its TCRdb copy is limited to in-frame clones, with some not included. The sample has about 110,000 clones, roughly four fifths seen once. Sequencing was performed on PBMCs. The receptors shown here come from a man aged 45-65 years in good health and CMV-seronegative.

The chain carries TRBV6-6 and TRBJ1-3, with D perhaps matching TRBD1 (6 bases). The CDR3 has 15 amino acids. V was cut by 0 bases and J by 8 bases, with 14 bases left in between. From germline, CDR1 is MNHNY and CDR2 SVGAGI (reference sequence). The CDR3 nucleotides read TGTGCCAGCAGTTACTCCCAGGGCAGGGGTGACACCATATATTTT. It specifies CASSYSQGRGDTIYF.

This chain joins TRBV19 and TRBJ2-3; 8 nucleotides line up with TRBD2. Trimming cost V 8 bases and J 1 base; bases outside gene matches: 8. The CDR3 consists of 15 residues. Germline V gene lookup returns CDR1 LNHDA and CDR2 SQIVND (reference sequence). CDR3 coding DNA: TGTGCCAGTTCCACGGGGACTAGACGCACAGATACGCAGTATTTT. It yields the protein CASSTGTRRTDTQYF.